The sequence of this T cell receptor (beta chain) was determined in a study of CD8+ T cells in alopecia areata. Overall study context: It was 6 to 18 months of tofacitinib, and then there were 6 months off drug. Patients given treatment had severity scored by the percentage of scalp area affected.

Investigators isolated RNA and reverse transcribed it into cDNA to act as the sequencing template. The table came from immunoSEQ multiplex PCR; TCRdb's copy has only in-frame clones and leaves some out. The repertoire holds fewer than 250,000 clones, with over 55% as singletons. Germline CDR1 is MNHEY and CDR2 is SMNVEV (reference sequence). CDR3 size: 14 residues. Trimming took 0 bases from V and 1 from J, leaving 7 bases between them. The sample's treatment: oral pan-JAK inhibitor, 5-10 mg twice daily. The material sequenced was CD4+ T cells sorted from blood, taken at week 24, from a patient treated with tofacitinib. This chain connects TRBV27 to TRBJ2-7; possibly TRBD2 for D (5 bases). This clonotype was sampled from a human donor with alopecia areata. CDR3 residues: CASSLSRTSYEQYF. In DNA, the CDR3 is TGTGCCAGCAGTTTATCTAGGACTTCCTACGAGCAGTACTTC.